This TCR beta chain emerged from a study of shared clonotypes between healthy human individuals (dated by TCRdb to the early 2020s). Notes on the research overall: The cohort comprised two women and a few men aged 18 to 49 years. For each donor, CD4 naive and CD4 memory were each given three plates, CD8 naive was given two plates, and CD8 memory was given one plate. Different laboratories and diverse techniques were used to prepare libraries and sequence TCR repertoires, to increase sequencing depth and limit assay-specific biases. To estimate repertoire size and how much clonotypes are shared between individuals, the study performed deep sequencing of blood TCR repertoires from roughly five healthy adults. Per donor, leukapheresis produced somewhere between about 0.8 and 9 billion PBMCs. What the study reported, not specific to this receptor: Compared with non-shared clonotypes, the clonotypes found in all four sorted-subset donors had higher generation probabilities. Sharing across several donors was observed for approximately 4.6% of naive CD4, under 4% of naive CD8, roughly 2.4% of memory CD4, and around 0.4% of memory CD8 clonotypes. Pairwise subsampling indicated that sequencing depth was expected to affect the degree of clonotype sharing among donors. Only blood was sampled, and tissue TCR repertoires likely differ from those in blood. Naive subsets generally had larger estimated clonotype richness than memory subsets did. Even with the large sequencing depth, rarefaction of the sorted-subset datasets indicated that sequencing was incomplete. Because the study included a small number of donors, the genetic and exposure-history diversity represented was limited.

CD8 naive samples consisted of CD45RO-negative cells that were positively selected for CCR7, yielding a CD45RA+CCR7+ population without TemRA cells. The donors were healthy, HIV-negative adults who had no recently reported acute infections or vaccinations. Only Caucasian adults living in Nashville, Tennessee, USA were represented among the donors. Blood was collected by leukapheresis, and PBMCs were isolated by Ficoll-Histopaque density gradient centrifugation and then cryopreserved in liquid nitrogen vapor phase. Analytical flow cytometry was used to check the purity and quantity of each magnetically sorted T cell population. Each sorted fraction had its genomic DNA isolated and then quantified by UV absorbance on a Nanodrop 2000c. For this clone: Its antigen is still unknown. No per-base quality is available; no much larger clone lies one base away.

CDR1 and CDR2 are drawn from the germline V gene (reference sequence): MNHEY, SMNVEV. Compared with germline, V lacks 6 bases and J lacks 1 base; bases without a gene match: 7. The CDR3 spans 15 residues, from the cysteine through the phenylalanine. Here the CDR3 DNA is all that survives: 45 bases in frame from base 1. Using the deep immunoSEQ assay, multiplex PCR amplified TCR CDR3 regions from genomic DNA. For each cell subset, the extracted genomic DNA was distributed evenly across all wells of several immunoSEQ 96-well plates, and each plate served as one replicate. For sorted subsets, roughly 200 ng of genomic DNA, equivalent to roughly 33,000 T cell genomes, went into each replicate PCR. Purified libraries were measured with a Qubit 3.0 fluorometer, size-checked on a Bioanalyzer 2100, and measured again with the KAPA Library Quantification kit. Every immunoSEQ 96-well plate was sequenced on a dedicated single-read 150-cycle Illumina NextSeq 550 flow cell. Per the original workflow: The immunoSEQ output contained only junctional sequences without quality scores, so filtering could not match that applied to full-length reads. Sequences were annotated with PyIR, a Python wrapper for IgBLAST v1.9, and V/J genes and CDR3 were assigned using IMGT germline references. Reads were removed for weak V/J assignments (E-value above 1e-6), missing CDR3, stop codons, out-of-frame junctions, or ambiguous translated residues. V3J clonotypes were defined by identical inferred V gene, J gene, and CDR3 amino acid sequence. To compute the percentage overlap between repertoires, the number of shared unique clonotypes was divided by the size of the smaller repertoire. Repertoire richness was assessed with RTK rarefaction, the Chao1 estimator, and Recon v2.1 estimates of unobserved clonotypes. For all TCRbeta clonotypes obtained by the gDNA method from four donors, generation probabilities were computed with OLGA. TCRdb's version of the immuneACCESS table is confined to in-frame rearrangements and falls short of the full clone set. An unresolved V gene accounts for under half of the shortfall where checked; the remainder is of unknown origin. The V and J calls and clone size are taken from that table; D and trimming were inferred from the DNA. Across this sample there are 800,000 or so clones, with 96% seen only once. The biggest ten clones account for less than 0.3% of the sample.

The TCR originated in a man aged 25 to 40 in good health. The specimen was naive CD8+ T cells sorted from blood. Per the publication, the cell subset or site label means: CD45RA+CCR7+. Recombination joined TRBV27 with TRBJ2-3, with 7 central nucleotides matching TRBD1. The CDR3 sequence is CASSFDRVRTDTQYF. The nucleotide sequence is given as TGTGCCAGCAGCTTCGACAGGGTCCGCACAGATACGCAGTATTTT.